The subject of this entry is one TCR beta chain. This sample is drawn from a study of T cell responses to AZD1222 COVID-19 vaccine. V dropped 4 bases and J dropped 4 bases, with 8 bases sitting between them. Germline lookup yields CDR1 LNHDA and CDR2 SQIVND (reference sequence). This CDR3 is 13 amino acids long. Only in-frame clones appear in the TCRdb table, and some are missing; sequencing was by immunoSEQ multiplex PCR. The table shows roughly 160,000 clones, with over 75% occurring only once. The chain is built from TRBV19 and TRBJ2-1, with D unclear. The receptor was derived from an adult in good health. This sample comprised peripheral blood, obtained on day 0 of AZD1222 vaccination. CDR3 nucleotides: TGTGCCAGTAGTAAAGGCCAGTACAATGAGCAGTTCTTC. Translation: CASSKGQYNEQFF. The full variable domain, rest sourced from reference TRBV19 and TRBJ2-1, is DGGITQSPKYLFRKEGQNVTLSCEQNLNHDAMYWYRQDPGQGLRLIYYSQIVNDFQKGDIAEGYSVSREKKESFPLTVTSAQKNPTAFYLCASSKGQYNEQFFGPGTRLTVL.